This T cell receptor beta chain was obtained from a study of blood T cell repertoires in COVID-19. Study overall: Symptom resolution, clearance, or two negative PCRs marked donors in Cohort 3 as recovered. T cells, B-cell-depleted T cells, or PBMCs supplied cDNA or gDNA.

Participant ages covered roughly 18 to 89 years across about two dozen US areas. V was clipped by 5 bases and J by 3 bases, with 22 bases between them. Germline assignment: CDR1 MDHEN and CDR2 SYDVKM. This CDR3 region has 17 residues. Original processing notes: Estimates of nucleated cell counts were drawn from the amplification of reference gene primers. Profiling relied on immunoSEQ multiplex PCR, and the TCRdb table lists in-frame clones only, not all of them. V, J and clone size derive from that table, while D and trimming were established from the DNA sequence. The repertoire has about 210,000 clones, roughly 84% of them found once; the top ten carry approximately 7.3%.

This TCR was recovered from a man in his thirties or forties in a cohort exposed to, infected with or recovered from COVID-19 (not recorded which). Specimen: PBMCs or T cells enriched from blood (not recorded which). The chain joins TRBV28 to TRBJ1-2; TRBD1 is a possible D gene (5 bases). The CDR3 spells CASSKSPLRGGHYGYTF. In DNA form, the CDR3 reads TGTGCCAGCAGTAAATCCCCTTTGAGGGGAGGTCACTATGGCTACACCTTC.